The rows below give T cell receptor beta chains drawn from one sample of a study of blood T cells in healthy people across ages. TCRdb fed the 5' RACE reads into MiXCR, producing one record per CDR3 protein. Altogether approximately 900,000 distinct CDR3 sequences are present, 25% to 35% being singletons, with the ten largest covering roughly 10%. The same data also contributed to another study, on T cells of mothers and their children.

Sequences were obtained from blood. These receptors were taken from a woman in her thirties or forties in good health. The CDR3 runs from the conserved cysteine through the conserved F or W. The D gene is left open where the match is weak. The size of a clone is reported for some rows only, either as once, few or many, or as a class for expanded clones.

cdr3_aa cdr3_nt clone_size j_call v_call d_call
CASSVGELQPQHF TGTGCCAGTAGCGTTGGAGAACTACAGCCCCAGCATTTT NA TRBJ1-5 TRBV7-2 NA
CASSYGTSGSVYEQYF TGCGCCAGCAGCTACGGGACTAGCGGGAGTGTTTACGAGCAGTACTTC NA TRBJ2-7 TRBV4-1 TRBD2
CATSPGGLQGSYEQYF TGTGCCACCAGCCCCGGGGGTCTACAGGGTTCCTACGAGCAGTACTTC NA TRBJ2-7 TRBV15 NA
CASSAQQGSTEAFF TGTGCCAGCAGCGCGCAACAGGGTAGTACTGAAGCTTTCTTT many TRBJ1-1 TRBV3-1 NA
CASTLGGGEAFF TGCGCCAGCACCCTGGGTGGGGGAGAAGCTTTCTTT few TRBJ1-1 TRBV5-1 NA
CASRRGGGNIQYF TGTGCCAGCAGGAGGGGAGGCGGAAACATTCAGTACTTC many TRBJ2-4 TRBV11-1 NA
CASRIDRDEGYTF TGTGCCAGCAGGATAGACAGGGACGAGGGCTACACTTTC NA TRBJ1-2 TRBV2 TRBD1
CSARSSGGVYQETQYF TGCAGTGCTAGATCCAGCGGGGGGGTGTACCAAGAGACCCAGTACTTC NA TRBJ2-5 TRBV20-1 TRBD2
CASSQDDGREQYF TGTGCCAGCAGCCAAGATGACGGCCGAGAGCAGTACTTC few TRBJ2-4 TRBV3-1 NA
CASSPLALRIYEQYF TGTGCCAGCAGTCCCCTAGCGCTCCGAATCTACGAGCAGTACTTC many TRBJ2-7 TRBV7-2 NA
CASSLEGSLYQETQYF TGCGCCAGCAGCTTGGAGGGCAGCTTGTACCAAGAGACCCAGTACTTC many TRBJ2-5 TRBV5-1 NA
CASSLARGLAGQETQYF TGTGCTAGCAGCTTAGCGCGTGGACTAGCGGGGCAAGAGACCCAGTACTTC few TRBJ2-5 TRBV7-7 TRBD2
CASTLNHRQGIGDTQYF TGTGCCAGCACCCTGAATCACCGACAGGGTATAGGAGATACGCAGTATTTT few TRBJ2-3 TRBV12-3/TRBV12-4 TRBD1
CASSTRLQAVGSYF TGTGCCAGCAGCACCAGACTACAGGCGGTTGGATCGTATTTT NA TRBJ2-3 TRBV7-8 NA
CSASLLSGNTTYF TGCAGTGCTTCGTTGCTCTCTGGAAACACCACATATTTT NA TRBJ1-3 TRBV20-1 NA
CASSQDWAEQFF TGTGCCAGCAGCCAAGACTGGGCTGAGCAGTTCTTC many TRBJ2-1 TRBV14 NA
CASSQQGLGNSPLHF TGTGCCAGCAGCCAACAGGGGCTAGGTAATTCACCCCTCCACTTT NA TRBJ1-6 TRBV27 TRBD1
CASSLQAGPNEQFF TGTGCCAGCAGTTTACAAGCGGGTCCTAATGAGCAGTTCTTC NA TRBJ2-1 TRBV12-3/TRBV12-4 NA
CSVVFWDRDYEQYF TGCAGCGTTGTTTTCTGGGACAGGGACTACGAGCAGTACTTC many TRBJ2-7 TRBV29-1 TRBD1
CASSQGLSGVHYGYTF TGTGCCAGCAGCCAAGGTTTGTCGGGCGTCCACTATGGCTACACCTTC NA TRBJ1-2 TRBV14 NA
CSVEGSRDRGGYEQYF TGCAGCGTTGAAGGGTCCCGGGACAGGGGAGGGTACGAGCAGTACTTC few TRBJ2-7 TRBV29-1 TRBD1
CATSRGLAGRQNNEQFF TGTGCCACCAGCAGAGGACTAGCGGGGAGGCAGAACAATGAGCAGTTCTTC NA TRBJ2-1 TRBV15 TRBD2
CASSQSPGYTF TGTGCCAGCAGCCAATCGCCAGGCTACACCTTC NA TRBJ1-2 TRBV3-1 NA
CASSQDHRVSNTIYF TGCGCCAGCAGCCAAGATCACAGGGTTAGCAACACCATATATTTT NA TRBJ1-3 TRBV4-3 NA
CASSWDGMGYEQYF TGTGCCAGCAGTTGGGACGGAATGGGTTACGAGCAGTACTTC few TRBJ2-7 TRBV2 NA
CASLTGQGYYGYTF TGTGCCAGCCTTACGGGACAGGGTTACTATGGCTACACCTTC NA TRBJ1-2 TRBV2 TRBD1
CSAAGQGTNGYTF TGCAGTGCTGCGGGACAGGGGACTAATGGCTACACCTTC many TRBJ1-2 TRBV20-1 TRBD1
CSVEAQDRVTTEAFF TGCAGCGTTGAAGCCCAAGACAGGGTAACCACTGAAGCTTTCTTT many TRBJ1-1 TRBV29-1 TRBD1
CASSLGRREYNEQYF TGTGCCAGCAGTTTGGGACGGCGCGAATACAATGAGCAGTACTTC NA TRBJ2-7 TRBV12-3/TRBV12-4 NA
CASSSQNRDDYGYTF TGTGCCAGCAGCTCCCAAAATCGGGACGACTATGGCTACACCTTC NA TRBJ1-2 TRBV12-3/TRBV12-4 NA
CARSGTDGSQETQYF TGTGCCCGCAGTGGGACGGACGGCTCGCAAGAGACCCAGTACTTC NA TRBJ2-5 TRBV2 NA
CASSASTGWANYGYTF TGCGCCAGCAGCGCTTCGACAGGATGGGCTAACTATGGCTACACCTTC few TRBJ1-2 TRBV5-1 NA
CASSPQRYYEQFF TGTGCCAGCAGCCCCCAACGCTACTATGAGCAGTTCTTC many TRBJ2-1 TRBV7-2 NA
CASSFGANQPQHF TGTGCCAGCAGTTTTGGGGCGAATCAGCCCCAGCATTTT few TRBJ1-5 TRBV28 NA
CASSSADVRGLQHF TGTGCCAGCAGTTCTGCGGACGTCCGTGGGCTCCAGCATTTT few TRBJ1-5 TRBV27 NA
CASSLDYPEGKLFF TGTGCCAGCAGTTTGGACTACCCTGAGGGAAAACTGTTTTTT NA TRBJ1-4 TRBV28 NA
CASRGQGVVSEKLFF TGTGCCAGCAGGGGACAGGGGGTCGTCAGTGAAAAACTGTTTTTT once TRBJ1-4 TRBV2 TRBD1
CASSLGQGPWPQHF TGTGCCAGCAGCTTAGGACAGGGCCCTTGGCCCCAGCATTTT NA TRBJ1-5 TRBV7-2 TRBD1